Listed below are T cell receptor beta chains from one sample, sequenced in a study of Graves' ophthalmopathy and Graves' hyperthyroidism. TCRdb ran MiXCR on the multiplex PCR reads and lists one entry per CDR3 protein. This sample has about 48,000 distinct CDR3 sequences, with around 50% found just once. The sequenced sample was peripheral blood. Receptors originate from an adult man with Graves' ophthalmopathy. The CDR3 runs from the conserved cysteine through the conserved F or W. A D gene is named only where the DNA matches it firmly. Where a row states a size, it is once, few, many or the class of an expanded clone; other rows omit it.

d_call: TRBD1; v_call: TRBV6-5; j_call: TRBJ2-7; clone_size: -; cdr3_nt: TGTGCCAGCAGTTACTCTCGCGCAGGGGGCGCTGCCTACGAGCAGTACTTC; cdr3_aa: CASSYSRAGGAAYEQYF
d_call: TRBD2; v_call: TRBV7-3; j_call: TRBJ2-3; clone_size: many; cdr3_nt: TGTGCCAGCAGCTTGAGCGGGGACCTTAGCACAGATACGCAGTATTTT; cdr3_aa: CASSLSGDLSTDTQYF
d_call: -; v_call: TRBV7-3; j_call: TRBJ1-6; clone_size: -; cdr3_nt: TGTGCCAGCAGCTCAGGTTCCTCCTATAATTCACCCCTCCACTTT; cdr3_aa: CASSSGSSYNSPLHF
d_call: -; v_call: TRBV5-1; j_call: TRBJ1-1; clone_size: many; cdr3_nt: TGCGCCAGCAGCTTGGACAGGGCTCATGAGAACACTGAAGCTTTCTTT; cdr3_aa: CASSLDRAHENTEAFF
d_call: -; v_call: TRBV7-2; j_call: TRBJ2-1; clone_size: -; cdr3_nt: TGCGCCAGCAGCTTAAATTTAGGTTCATTTGAGCAGTTCTTC; cdr3_aa: CASSLNLGSFEQFF
d_call: -; v_call: TRBV5-1; j_call: TRBJ2-3; clone_size: many; cdr3_nt: TGCGCCAGCAGCTTGGTTAGGGAGAGCACCGGTGATACGCAGTATTTT; cdr3_aa: CASSLVRESTGDTQYF
d_call: -; v_call: TRBV20-1; j_call: TRBJ2-3; clone_size: many; cdr3_nt: TGCAGTGCTAGATTGGCAGGGCCGGATACGCAGTATTTT; cdr3_aa: CSARLAGPDTQYF
d_call: TRBD1; v_call: TRBV20-1; j_call: TRBJ1-2; clone_size: once; cdr3_nt: TGCAGTGCTAGGCAGGGGGACAGGATTGAGTATGGCTACACCTTC; cdr3_aa: CSARQGDRIEYGYTF
d_call: TRBD1; v_call: TRBV7-9; j_call: TRBJ1-3; clone_size: many; cdr3_nt: TGTGCCAGCAGGGGGGGACAGCCCTATTTCTCTGGAAACACCATATATTTT; cdr3_aa: CASRGGQPYFSGNTIYF
d_call: -; v_call: TRBV12-3/TRBV12-4; j_call: TRBJ1-3; clone_size: -; cdr3_nt: TGTGCCAGCAGTTTAGGGTCCTCTGGAAACACCATATATTTT; cdr3_aa: CASSLGSSGNTIYF
d_call: TRBD1; v_call: TRBV10-3; j_call: TRBJ1-5; clone_size: once; cdr3_nt: TGTGCCATCAGTCACAGGGGGGCGGATCAGCCCCAGCATTTT; cdr3_aa: CAISHRGADQPQHF
d_call: -; v_call: TRBV5-4; j_call: TRBJ1-2; clone_size: -; cdr3_nt: TGTGCCAGCAGCTCTGGACGCACCAACTCTGGAAACACCTTC; cdr3_aa: CASSSGRTNSGNTF
d_call: -; v_call: TRBV6-2/TRBV6-3; j_call: TRBJ1-4; clone_size: many; cdr3_nt: TGTGCCAGCAGTCAGCGGGGGGCCCTTGAAAAACTGTTTTTT; cdr3_aa: CASSQRGALEKLFF
d_call: -; v_call: TRBV2; j_call: TRBJ1-2; clone_size: -; cdr3_nt: TGTGCCAGCAGTGAAGAGCAGGTCTTCTACGGCTACACCTTC; cdr3_aa: CASSEEQVFYGYTF
d_call: TRBD1; v_call: TRBV27; j_call: TRBJ2-7; clone_size: many; cdr3_nt: TGTGCCAGCAGTGAGGGACAGGGACGTTACGAGCAGTACTTC; cdr3_aa: CASSEGQGRYEQYF
d_call: -; v_call: TRBV5-8; j_call: TRBJ2-1; clone_size: -; cdr3_nt: TGTGCCAGCAGCTCGGGGAGTAGGCCCGACAATGAGCAGTTGTTC; cdr3_aa: CASSSGSRPDNEQLF